The T cell receptor (beta chain) described here comes from a study of Ad26.COV2.S vaccination and SARS-CoV-2 variants. Clones were sequenced by immunoSEQ multiplex PCR, and TCRdb holds only the in-frame ones, with some missing. The table shows fewer than 900,000 clones, with 70% to 90% occurring only once. Between the trimmed V and J ends, which lost 4 bases and 6 bases, there was a span of 16 bases. Germline V CDR1 and CDR2: SGHDT, YYEEEE. The CDR3 extends over 15 amino acids. Documented treatment: 19 received Ad26.COV2.S at low or high dose, single or two shots; about 5 received placebo; per-sample allocation not given. Samples were taken on day 63 after the first vaccine or placebo injection. Its platform was an Ad26 vector, and its expressed antigen was Wuhan-strain SARS-CoV-2 spike.

The sequenced sample was peripheral blood, obtained in a trial of Ad26.COV2.S vaccine versus placebo. This TCR was recovered from a person between 18 and 65 years old who received the Ad26.COV2.S COVID-19 vaccine or a placebo. The rearrangement uses TRBV5-6 and TRBJ2-2; TRBD2 might be the D (6 bases). The CDR3 DNA is TGTGCCAGCAGCCCTGGGCTAGCGCAAGCCGGGGAGCTGTTTTTT. As protein: CASSPGLAQAGELFF. Full variable domain (remainder filled in from reference TRBV5-6 and TRBJ2-2): DAGVTQSPTHLIKTRGQQVTLRCSPKSGHDTVSWYQQALGQGPQFIFQYYEEEERQRGNFPDRFSGHQFPNYSSELNVNALLLGDSALYLCASSPGLAQAGELFFGEGSRLTVL.